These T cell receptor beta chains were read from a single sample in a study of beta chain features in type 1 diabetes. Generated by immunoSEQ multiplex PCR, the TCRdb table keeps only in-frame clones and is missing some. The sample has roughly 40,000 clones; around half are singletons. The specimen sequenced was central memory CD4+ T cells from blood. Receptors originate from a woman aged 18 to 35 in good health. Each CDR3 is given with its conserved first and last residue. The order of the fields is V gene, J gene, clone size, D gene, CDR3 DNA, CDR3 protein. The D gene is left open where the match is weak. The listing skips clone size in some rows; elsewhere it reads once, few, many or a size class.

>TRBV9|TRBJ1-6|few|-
TGTGCCAGCAGCGTAGGGCAGGCGACCTATAATTCACCCCTCCACTTT
CASSVGQATYNSPLHF
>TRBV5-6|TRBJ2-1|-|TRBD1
TGTGCCAGCAGCTTAGGGGGCAAGGAGGATGAGCAGTTCTTC
CASSLGGKEDEQFF
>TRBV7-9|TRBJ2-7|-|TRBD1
TGTGCCAGCAGCGAGCCGGGACAGTTATCCGAGCAGTACTTC
CASSEPGQLSEQYF
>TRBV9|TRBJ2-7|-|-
TGTGCCAGCAGCGTAGCGGGAGCGGGTGAGCAGTACTTC
CASSVAGAGEQYF
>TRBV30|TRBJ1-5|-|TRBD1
TGTGCCTGGACACCGGGACAGTACAATCAGCCCCAGCATTTT
CAWTPGQYNQPQHF
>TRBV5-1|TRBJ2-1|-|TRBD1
TGCGCCAGCAGCTTGTCGGGACAGGGGTATGACAATGAGCAGTTCTTC
CASSLSGQGYDNEQFF
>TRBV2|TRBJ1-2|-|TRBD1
TGTGCCAGCAGTGAATTGGACAGGGGCTATGGCTACACCTTC
CASSELDRGYGYTF
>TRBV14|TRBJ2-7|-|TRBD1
TGTGCCAGCAGCCAAGATGGGGGGACAGGGACCCGATACGAGCAGTACTTC
CASSQDGGTGTRYEQYF
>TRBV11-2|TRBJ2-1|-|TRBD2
TGTGCCAGCAGCCCCGCGGGAGCGGGAGTCGGTGAGCAGTTCTTC
CASSPAGAGVGEQFF
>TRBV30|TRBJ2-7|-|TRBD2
TGTGCTGGTCGTACGGGAGGCGAGCAGTACTTC
CAGRTGGEQYF
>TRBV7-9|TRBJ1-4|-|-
TGTGCCAGCAGCCCTGGGCTTATTCCTAATGAAAAACTGTTTTTT
CASSPGLIPNEKLFF
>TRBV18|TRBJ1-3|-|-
TGTGCCAGCTCACTCTCAGGGCGCTCTGGAAACACCATATATTTT
CASSLSGRSGNTIYF
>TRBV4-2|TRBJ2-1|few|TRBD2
TGTGCCAGCAGCCAAGGACTAGCCATATCCTACAATGAGCAGTTCTTC
CASSQGLAISYNEQFF
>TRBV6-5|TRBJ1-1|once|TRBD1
TGTGCCAGCAGTTACCTGAGACAGGGGCCGGAAGCTTTCTTT
CASSYLRQGPEAFF
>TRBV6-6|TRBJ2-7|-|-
TGTGCCACTTGCGGGGCCACTGGGGCCGAATGGGACTTC
CATCGATGAEWDF
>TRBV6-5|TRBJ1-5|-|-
TGTGCCAGCAGTCCCCAGATAAGCAATCAGCCCCAGCATTTT
CASSPQISNQPQHF
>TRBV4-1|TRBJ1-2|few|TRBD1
TGCGCCAGCAGCCACAGATCGGGGACAGGACCCGCTCGTGACTATGGCTACACCTTC
CASSHRSGTGPARDYGYTF
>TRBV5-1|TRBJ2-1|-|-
TGCGCCAGCAGCTTGGGCCGGGAGTACAATGAGCAGTTCTTC
CASSLGREYNEQFF
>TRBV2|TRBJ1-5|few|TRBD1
TGTGCCAGCAGTGGGGCAGGGGGGAGTGGGCAGCCCCAGCATTTT
CASSGAGGSGQPQHF
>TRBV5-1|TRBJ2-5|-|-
TGCGCCAGCAGCCAATCTCCTAGCGACCAAGAGACCCAGTACTTC
CASSQSPSDQETQYF
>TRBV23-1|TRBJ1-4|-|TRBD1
TGCGCCAGCAGTCACGTCGCGGGACAGGGTGAAGAAAAACTGTTTTTT
CASSHVAGQGEEKLFF
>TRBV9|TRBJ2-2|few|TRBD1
TGTGCCAGCAGCGCTTACCGGGACAGTCCCACCGGGGAGCTGTTTTTT
CASSAYRDSPTGELFF
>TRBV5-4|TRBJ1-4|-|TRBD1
TGTGCCAGCAGCCCCGGGACAGGGGACGAAAAACTGTTTTTT
CASSPGTGDEKLFF
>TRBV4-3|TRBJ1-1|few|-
TGCGCCAGCAGCCAAGTCTACCCCACTGAAGCTTTCTTT
CASSQVYPTEAFF
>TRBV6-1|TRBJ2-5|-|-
TGTGCCAGCTCAACAGGTTTGTTGGAGACCCAGTACTTC
CASSTGLLETQYF
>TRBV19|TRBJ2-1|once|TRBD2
TGTGCCAGTAGTCGGTCTAGCGGGAGGGCCGATGAGCAGTTCTTC
CASSRSSGRADEQFF
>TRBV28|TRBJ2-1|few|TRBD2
TGTGCCAGCAGTTTATCGGCTAGCGGGGCTAACAATGAGCAGTTCTTC
CASSLSASGANNEQFF
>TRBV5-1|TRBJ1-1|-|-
TGCGCCAGCAGCTTAACGAGGGGACTCGCTGAAGCTTTCTTT
CASSLTRGLAEAFF
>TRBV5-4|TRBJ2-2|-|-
TGTGCCAGCAGCTTGAGCGAGGAGGTCGGGGAGCTGTTTTTT
CASSLSEEVGELFF
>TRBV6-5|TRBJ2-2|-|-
TGTGCCAGCAGTCCCTTTTCCGGGGAGCTGTTTTTT
CASSPFSGELFF
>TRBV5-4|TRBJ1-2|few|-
TGTGCCAGCAGCGAGGGATTATACCAATACCCCAACTATGGCTACACCTTC
CASSEGLYQYPNYGYTF
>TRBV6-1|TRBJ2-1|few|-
TGTGCCAGCAGTGAAGATGGGACAGAGCAGTTCTTC
CASSEDGTEQFF
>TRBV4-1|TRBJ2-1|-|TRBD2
TGCGCCAGCAGCCAAGGACTAGCGGGAGGGCCGAGCTCCTACAATGAGCAGTTCTTC
CASSQGLAGGPSSYNEQFF
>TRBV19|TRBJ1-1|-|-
TGTGCCAGTAGTATAGGGGGCGCAGGCACTGAAGCTTTCTTT
CASSIGGAGTEAFF
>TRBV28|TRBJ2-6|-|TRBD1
TGTGCCAGCAGTCCGCCAGGGGGCTCTGGGGCCAACGTCCTGACTTTC
CASSPPGGSGANVLTF
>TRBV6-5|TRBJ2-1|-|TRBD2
TGTAATAGACAAGTGGGCGGGAGGGGACATGAGCAGTTCTTC
CNRQVGGRGHEQFF
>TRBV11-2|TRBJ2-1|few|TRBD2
TGTGCCAGCAGCAAGAGCGGGGGGCACTACAATGAGCAGTTCTTC
CASSKSGGHYNEQFF
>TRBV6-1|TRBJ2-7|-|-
TGTGCCACCCGGGACTTCTACGAGCAGTACTTC
CATRDFYEQYF
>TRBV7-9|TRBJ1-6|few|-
TGTGCCAGCAGCTCAGAGGCTAATTCACCCCTCCACTTT
CASSSEANSPLHF
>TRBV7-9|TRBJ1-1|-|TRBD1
TGTGCCAGCAGTAAAACCGGGACAGAGGTTTTCTTT
CASSKTGTEVFF
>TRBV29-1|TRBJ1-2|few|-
TGCAGCGTTGAGGTGGGGGACTCTGGCTACACCTTC
CSVEVGDSGYTF
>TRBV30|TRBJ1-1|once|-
TGTGCCTGGAGTAGGTGGGGGGGGTCGATGACTGAAGCTTTCTTT
CAWSRWGGSMTEAFF
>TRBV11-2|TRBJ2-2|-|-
TGTGCCAGCAGCAGCGGGCGGGTCACCGGGGAGCTGTTTTTT
CASSSGRVTGELFF
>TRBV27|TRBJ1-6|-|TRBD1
TGTGCCAGCAGCTGGACAGGGGATTCACCCCTCCACTTT
CASSWTGDSPLHF
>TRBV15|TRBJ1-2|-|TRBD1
TGTGCCACCAGACCGGGACAGGCCTTCGGTGGCTACACCTTC
CATRPGQAFGGYTF
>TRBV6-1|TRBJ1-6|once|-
TGTGCCACCACCGGACTTGGAGGTTCACCCCTCCACTTT
CATTGLGGSPLHF
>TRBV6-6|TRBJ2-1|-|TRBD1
TGTGCCAGCAGACAGGGGGCCAATGAGCAGTTCTTC
CASRQGANEQFF
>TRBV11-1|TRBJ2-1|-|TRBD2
TGTGCCAGCAGTTCTGGACTAGCGGGGGCCCCCGGGCGGTTCTTC
CASSSGLAGAPGRFF